The 30 T cell receptor beta chains in this list originate from one sample, sequenced in a study of blood T cell repertoires in COVID-19. Profiling relied on immunoSEQ multiplex PCR, and the TCRdb table lists in-frame clones only, not all of them. The sample records roughly 250,000 clones, about 87% being singletons. The sequencing input was PBMCs or T cells enriched from blood (not recorded which). The origin of the receptors is a woman in her thirties or forties with acute COVID-19.

The gene calls are TRBV30 and TRBJ1-2; D gene ambiguous. CDR3 length: 15 residues. CDR1 is GTSNPN, CDR2 SVGIG, per germline (reference sequence). V lost 5 bases and J 4 bases, leaving 20 bases between the germline ends. CDR3 amino acids: CAWLDGGLVTYGYTF. For the CDR3, the DNA is TGTGCCTGGCTCGACGGTGGGCTGGTGACCTATGGCTACACCTTC. Full variable domain (missing parts from reference TRBV30 and TRBJ1-2): SQTIHQWPATLVQPVGSPLSLECTVEGTSNPNLYWYRQAAGRGLQLLFYSVGIGQISSEVPQNLSASRPQDRQFILSSKKLLLSDSGFYLCAWLDGGLVTYGYTFGSGTRLTVV.

The gene calls are TRBV7-9 and TRBJ2-5; D remains ambiguous. This CDR3 has 14 residues. Trimming stripped 5 bases from V and 5 bases from J, with 15 bases between. Germline CDR1 and CDR2: SEHNR and FQNEAQ (reference sequence). CDR3 protein: CASSPLGFQETQYF. DNA for the CDR3: TGTGCCAGCAGCCCCCTCGGGTTCCAGGAGACCCAGTACTTC.

This chain uses TRBV10-1 with TRBJ2-3; 10 nucleotides agree with TRBD2. The V segment lost 0 bases and the J segment 6 bases; nucleotides outside the gene matches: 9. CDR1 is WNHNN and CDR2 is SYGVQD in the germline V gene (reference sequence). This CDR3 contains 17 residues. Here the CDR3 DNA reads TGCGCCAGCAGTGAGTCGGCAGCGGGAGGGCCGTTGGATACGCAGTATTTT. It yields the protein CASSESAAGGPLDTQYF.

The chain links TRBV29-1 to TRBJ1-1; 8 bases match TRBD1. From germline, CDR1 is SQVTM and CDR2 ANQGSEA. With V trimmed by 4 bases and J by 1 base, 2 bases remained unmatched. The CDR3 spans 13 residues. DNA for the CDR3: TGCAGCGTTGTACAGGGGGGGAACACTGAAGCTTTCTTT. This encodes CSVVQGGNTEAFF.

The V call is TRBV10-3, the J call TRBJ1-1; TRBD1 is a possible D gene (5 bases). This CDR3 is built from 15 residues. The germline V gene has CDR1 ENHRY and CDR2 SYGVKD. Trimming stripped 3 bases from V and 0 bases from J, with 11 bases between. Written as DNA, the CDR3 is TGTGCCATCAGTGAAGAAGACAGCATGAACACTGAAGCTTTCTTT. Translated: CAISEEDSMNTEAFF.

V usage is TRBV19 and J usage is TRBJ2-2; D is uncertain. This CDR3 has 15 amino acids. Germline CDR1 LNHDA, CDR2 SQIVND (reference sequence). V was pared by 5 bases and J by 4 bases, with 14 bases between. The CDR3 DNA reads as TGTGCCAGTAGTCTCCTCGCGCAGGCCACCGGGGAGCTGTTTTTT. Its protein is CASSLLAQATGELFF.

This chain joins TRBV28 and TRBJ2-1, with D maybe TRBD2 (5 bases). The germline gives CDR1 MDHEN, CDR2 SYDVKM. V lost 1 base and J 0 bases, leaving 10 bases between the germline ends. The length of the CDR3 is 16 residues. CDR3 amino acids: CASSLYPSLSYNEQFF. The CDR3 nucleotides read TGTGCCAGCAGTTTATACCCTAGCCTCTCCTACAATGAGCAGTTCTTC.

This clone occurred once. This chain links TRBV28 with TRBJ1-2; TRBD1 might be the D (6 bases). Germline values: CDR1 MDHEN, CDR2 SYDVKM. V was clipped by 5 bases and J by 4 bases, with 14 bases between them. CDR3 size: 14 residues. The CDR3 reads CASSQRDTSYGYTF. Written as DNA, the CDR3 is TGTGCCAGCAGTCAAAGGGACACCAGCTATGGCTACACCTTC.

Notes on this clone: Other DNA variants within this sample encode the same CDR3. The CDR3 nucleotides are TGTGCCAGCAGCTCTCAGGGAGGGCAGCCCCAGCATTTT. Translation: CASSSQGGQPQHF. The chain links TRBV11-2 to TRBJ1-5; maybe TRBD1 (5 bases). Trimming cost V 4 bases and J 7 bases, with 11 bases left between them. Germline-derived CDR1 and CDR2 are SGHAT and FQNNGV. The CDR3 loop spans 13 amino acids.

The rearrangement joins TRBV28 to TRBJ1-3; D remains ambiguous. Germline lookup yields CDR1 MDHEN and CDR2 SYDVKM. V was pared by 7 bases and J by 1 base, with 5 bases between. This CDR3 has 12 residues. CDR3 bases: TGTGCCAGCACCAATTCTGGAAACACCATATATTTT. Protein: CASTNSGNTIYF.

The chain couples TRBV4-1 to TRBJ1-4; 8 nucleotides align to TRBD1. There are 16 residues in the CDR3. In germline, CDR1 is MGHRA, CDR2 YSYEKL. V was pared by 3 bases and J by 10 bases, with 13 bases of the junction left unmatched. The CDR3 coding sequence is TGCGCCAGCAGCCAGCCCCCCGGACAGGGATGGGCAAAACTGTTTTTT. It is translated as CASSQPPGQGWAKLFF.

This chain connects TRBV27 to TRBJ2-7; D is perhaps TRBD1 (7 bases). The germline CDR1 and CDR2 sequences are MNHEY and SMNVEV (reference sequence). V dropped 8 bases and J dropped 2 bases, with 10 bases sitting between them. The CDR3 sequence is 12 residues long. The CDR3 region is CASQGGTYEQYF. The DNA of the CDR3 is TGTGCCAGCCAGGGGGGCACCTACGAGCAGTACTTC.

This chain joins TRBV14 and TRBJ1-3; a possible D gene is TRBD1 (6 bases). V lost 4 bases and J 0 bases, leaving 16 bases between the germline ends. The CDR3 sequence is 17 residues long. Germline assignment: CDR1 SGHDN and CDR2 FVKESK. The CDR3 loop is CASSPGPQGSSGNTIYF. CDR3 nucleotide sequence: TGTGCCAGCAGCCCAGGCCCACAGGGCTCCTCTGGAAACACCATATATTTT.

This clone came up a few times. V is TRBV19 and J is TRBJ2-5; TRBD1 aligns across 8 bases. CDR1 and CDR2 from the germline V gene are LNHDA and SQIVND (reference sequence). The V and J ends lost 7 bases and 5 bases, in that order; junction bases with no gene match: 9. This CDR3 region has 14 residues. CDR3 sequence reads: CASNSGQGGETQYF. CDR3 DNA: TGTGCCAGTAATTCCGGACAGGGCGGCGAGACCCAGTACTTC.

About this clone itself: At one end, the junction sequence differs from germline, possibly due to a read error. The chain uses TRBV10-3 and TRBJ1-2; 7 positions match TRBD1. CDR3 length equals 12 residues. Germline V CDR1 and CDR2: ENHRY, SYGVKD. CDR3 in DNA: TGTGCCATCAGTGACCAAGGACAGGCGCACGCCTTC. It yields the protein CAISDQGQAHAF.

V is TRBV7-2 and J is TRBJ2-7, with TRBD2 as a possible D gene (6 bases). Germline V gene lookup returns CDR1 SGHTA and CDR2 FQGNSA. The CDR3 runs to 14 residues. V was pared by 3 bases and J by 4 bases, with 13 bases between. In nucleotides, the CDR3 is TGTGCCAGCAGCTTTGGGACTGGGCCATACGAGCAGTACTTC. This translates into CASSFGTGPYEQYF. The full variable domain, its missing parts supplied by reference TRBV7-2 and TRBJ2-7, is GAGVSQSPSNKVTEKGKDVELRCDPISGHTALYWYRQSLGQGLEFLIYFQGNSAPDKSGLPSDRFSAERTGGSVSTLTIQRTQQEDSAVYLCASSFGTGPYEQYFGPGTRLTVT.

The gene calls are TRBV11-3 and TRBJ1-2, with D unclear. The CDR3 is made up of 12 amino acids. Per the germline V gene, CDR1 is SGHNT and CDR2 is YENEEA. The V end was cut by 6 bases, the J end by 6 bases, with 11 bases between. The CDR3 spells CASRGAVDGYTF. The CDR3 coding sequence is TGTGCCAGCAGGGGAGCCGTAGATGGCTACACCTTC. Together with reference TRBV11-3 and TRBJ1-2, the CDR3 gives the full variable domain: EAGVVQSPRYKIIEKKQPVAFWCNPISGHNTLYWYLQNLGQGPELLIRYENEEAVDDSQLPKDRFSAERLKGVDSTLKIQPAELGDSAVYLCASRGAVDGYTFGSGTRLTVV.

The chain joins TRBV9 to TRBJ2-4; no firm D call. CDR1 and CDR2 from the germline V gene are SGDLS and YYNGEE. V was cut by 0 bases and J by 9 bases, with 19 bases left in between. The CDR3 has 16 amino acids. CDR3 in amino acids: CASSVGVSSHYAIQYF. CDR3 DNA sequence: TGTGCCAGCAGCGTAGGAGTCTCTAGTCATTACGCCATTCAGTACTTC.

The V call is TRBV11-3, the J call TRBJ2-3; TRBD2 matches at 13 bases. V shed 5 bases and J 0 bases; nucleotides not matched to a gene: 11. Germline lookup yields CDR1 SGHNT and CDR2 YENEEA. CDR3 length equals 19 residues. CDR3 residues: CASSKTGTSGIPSTDTQYF. CDR3 nucleotides: TGTGCCAGCAGCAAGACTGGGACTAGCGGGATCCCTAGCACAGATACGCAGTATTTT. Variable domain in full (rest from reference TRBV11-3 and TRBJ2-3): EAGVVQSPRYKIIEKKQPVAFWCNPISGHNTLYWYLQNLGQGPELLIRYENEEAVDDSQLPKDRFSAERLKGVDSTLKIQPAELGDSAVYLCASSKTGTSGIPSTDTQYFGPGTRLTVL.

This chain joins TRBV24-1 and TRBJ1-1; D perhaps matches TRBD1 (6 bases). The V and J ends lost 7 bases and 3 bases respectively, with 11 bases between them. The CDR3 extends over 13 amino acids. Germline CDR1 reads KGHDR; CDR2 reads SFDVKD. CDR3 sequence: CATSRGRDTEAFF. The DNA for the CDR3 is TGTGCCACCAGCAGGGGCAGGGACACTGAAGCTTTCTTT.

The gene calls are TRBV25-1 and TRBJ1-2; unclear D gene. CDR1 is MGHDK and CDR2 is SYGVNS in the germline V gene. The ends were cut back, 1 base at V and 3 bases at J, with 15 bases in the middle. The CDR3 is made up of 16 amino acids. DNA of the CDR3: TGTGCCAGCAGTGAATTCGGACGCGAGGAGGACTATGGCTACACCTTC. This translates into CASSEFGREEDYGYTF.

V gene TRBV14 combines with J gene TRBJ2-1, with 8 nucleotides matching TRBD1. Per germline, CDR1 SGHDN and CDR2 FVKESK. The V gene end was trimmed by 3 bases and the J gene end by 3 bases; junction bases not matched to a gene: 4. The CDR3 totals 15 residues. CDR3 DNA: TGTGCCAGCAGCCATCGGACAGGGAGCTACAATGAGCAGTTCTTC. The encoded protein is CASSHRTGSYNEQFF.

V gene TRBV28 combines with J gene TRBJ1-6; the match to TRBD1 covers 9 bases. J was trimmed by 7 bases and V by 8 bases; bases with no gene match: 6. CDR3 length: 14 residues. CDR1 and CDR2 from the germline V gene are MDHEN and SYDVKM. CDR3 DNA: TGTGCCAGCGGCCCGACAGGGGGGAATTCACCCCTCCACTTT. Protein product: CASGPTGGNSPLHF.

The chain combines TRBV5-6 with TRBJ1-1; 7 bases match TRBD1. Trimming cost V 5 bases and J 1 base; bases outside gene matches: 8. The CDR3 extends over 15 amino acids. Per the germline V gene, CDR1 is SGHDT and CDR2 is YYEEEE. CDR3 sequence (DNA): TGTGCCAGCAGAGATATACAGGGGACGAACACTGAAGCTTTCTTT. Its translation is CASRDIQGTNTEAFF.

The chain is built from TRBV27 and TRBJ2-1; a weak D match, TRBD2 (6 bases). V shed 8 bases and J shed 10 bases, with 21 bases lying between them. CDR1 MNHEY and CDR2 SMNVEV come from the germline V gene (reference sequence). The CDR3 is 14 residues long. The CDR3 bases are TGTGCCAGCGCCTACCTTGGCGGGGCAGAAGAGCAGTTCTTC. This encodes CASAYLGGAEEQFF.

This clone was seen only once. This chain uses TRBV28 with TRBJ1-1, with TRBD1 as a possible D gene (6 bases). This CDR3 has 17 amino acids. Germline assignment: CDR1 MDHEN and CDR2 SYDVKM. The V end was cut by 7 bases, the J end by 5 bases, with 26 bases between. The CDR3 spells CASMLNRWGPKATEAFF. The CDR3 bases are TGTGCCAGCATGCTAAACCGGTGGGGGCCCAAGGCAACTGAAGCTTTCTTT.

The gene calls are TRBV18 and TRBJ1-5, with 7 bases matching TRBD1. The V gene end was trimmed by 4 bases and the J gene end by 2 bases; junction bases not matched to a gene: 2. The germline V gene encodes CDR1 KGHSH and CDR2 LQKENI. The length of the CDR3 is 14 residues. The CDR3 loop is CASSQGARNQPQHF. DNA of the CDR3: TGTGCCAGCTCACAGGGGGCCCGCAATCAGCCCCAGCATTTT.

The rearrangement joins TRBV7-9 to TRBJ1-2; no clear D gene. Germline CDR1 and CDR2: SEHNR and FQNEAQ (reference sequence). This CDR3 contains 13 residues. The CDR3 is CAARRDANYGYTF. CDR3 nucleotides: TGTGCAGCCAGGAGGGATGCTAACTATGGCTACACCTTC.

The sample holds one count of this clone. This chain links TRBV27 with TRBJ2-1, with D tentatively TRBD2 (5 bases). V gave up 6 bases and J gave up 0 bases, with 9 bases separating them. The CDR3 is 14 residues long. Germline CDR1 MNHEY, CDR2 SMNVEV (reference sequence). CDR3 sequence (DNA): TGTGCCAGCAGAGGGAGAAGCTCCTACAATGAGCAGTTCTTC. It codes for CASRGRSSYNEQFF.

The V and J genes are TRBV27 and TRBJ1-2, with 7 positions matching TRBD1. CDR1 and CDR2 (germline): MNHEY, SMNVEV (reference sequence). The length of the CDR3 is 15 residues. Trimming removed 5 bases from V and 6 bases from J; junction bases left unmatched: 12. Written as DNA, the CDR3 is TGTGCCAGCAGTCCGCGACAGGGAATGATCCATGGCTACACCTTC. Translating it yields CASSPRQGMIHGYTF.